Listed below are T cell receptor beta chains from one sample, sequenced in a study of blood T cell repertoires in COVID-19. Sequencing was performed with immunoSEQ multiplex PCR; in TCRdb, only in-frame clones are kept and a portion is missing. There are roughly 200,000 clones in the sample; 84% occur only once, and under 4% lies in the top ten. The sequencing sample was made of PBMCs or T cells enriched from blood (not recorded which). These TCRs come from a woman between 25 and 40 years old who had been exposed to COVID-19. Both conserved end residues are part of each CDR3. Each record gives: D gene, J gene, V gene, CDR3 length, clone size, CDR3 DNA, CDR3 protein. A D gene is named only where the DNA matches it firmly. Size values are once, few and many counts, or a class for expanded clones, and some rows have none.

TRBD1	TRBJ2-1	TRBV13	17	NA	TGTGCCAGCAGCTTAGGCCTATGGACAGGGGACTACAATGAGCAGTTCTTC	CASSLGLWTGDYNEQFF
NA	TRBJ2-7	TRBV18	16	NA	TGTGCCAGCTCACCATTGGGGGGGCCATCTCCGGGGGAGCAGTACTTC	CASSPLGGPSPGEQYF
NA	TRBJ2-2	TRBV7-9	16	NA	TGTGCCAGCAGCTTATTTTACGGGGGAGTCGTCGGGGAGCTGTTTTTT	CASSLFYGGVVGELFF
TRBD2	TRBJ2-7	TRBV19	14	NA	TGTGCCAGTAGTGAGCGGGGGCGCTCCTACGAGCAGTACTTC	CASSERGRSYEQYF
NA	TRBJ2-7	TRBV6-2/TRBV6-3	12	NA	TGTGCCAGCAGTATAGCCCGCGGGGAGCAGTACTTC	CASSIARGEQYF
NA	TRBJ2-1	TRBV29-1	14	NA	TGCAGCACAGGTCCCCCAGGCTCCTACAATGAGCAGTTCTTC	CSTGPPGSYNEQFF
NA	TRBJ1-1	TRBV7-3	13	NA	TGTGCCAGCAGCAGGCGGTGGGACACTGAAGCTTTCTTT	CASSRRWDTEAFF
NA	TRBJ2-1	TRBV3-1/TRBV3-2	17	NA	TGTGCCAGCAGCCCTAGAATGGTGGCTAGCGACTACAATGAGCAGTTCTTC	CASSPRMVASDYNEQFF
NA	TRBJ2-7	TRBV5-1	16	NA	TGCGCCAGCAGCTTCATCAGGGGACGAAGCTCCTACGAGCAGTACTTC	CASSFIRGRSSYEQYF
NA	TRBJ1-1	TRBV12-5	14	NA	TGTGCTAGTGGAAGGACAGCAAGAGGCACTGAAGCTTTCTTT	CASGRTARGTEAFF
NA	TRBJ2-1	TRBV5-1	12	NA	TGCGCCAGCAGCACTGGGGACTATGAGCAGTTCTTC	CASSTGDYEQFF
NA	TRBJ2-7	TRBV9	15	NA	TGTGCCAGCAGCGTAGGTGGAGGATATCAATACGAGCAGTACTTC	CASSVGGGYQYEQYF
NA	TRBJ2-7	TRBV7-2	12	NA	TGTGCCAGCAGCCCGACACCCTACGAGCAGTACTTC	CASSPTPYEQYF
TRBD1	TRBJ1-5	TRBV7-2	15	few	TGTGCCAGCAGCTGGACAGGGGGTAACAATCAGCCCCAGCATTTT	CASSWTGGNNQPQHF
TRBD2	TRBJ2-7	TRBV19	15	NA	TGTGCCAGTAGTTCGATCCGGGGGGGCTCGTTGGAGCAGTACTTC	CASSSIRGGSLEQYF
TRBD1	TRBJ1-1	TRBV10-1	20	NA	TGCGCCAGCAGTGAGCCAATCTGGACCGACAGGGTAGTTGCGAGAACTGAAGCTTTCTTT	CASSEPIWTDRVVARTEAFF
NA	TRBJ1-2	TRBV7-9	13	NA	TGTGCCAGCAGCTTAGCAGGGGGCTATGGCTACACCTTC	CASSLAGGYGYTF
NA	TRBJ2-1	TRBV5-4	14	NA	TGTGCCAGCAGCTTGACGGCAGGGGACAATGAGCAGTTCTTC	CASSLTAGDNEQFF
TRBD1	TRBJ1-6	TRBV19	15	once	TGTGCCAGTAGTATCGGTCGGGACAGGGTTTCACCCCTCCACTTT	CASSIGRDRVSPLHF
NA	TRBJ1-4	TRBV7-6	16	NA	TGTGCCAGCAGCCCCCTCGCGGGGCAGGTTAGGGAAAAACTGTTTTTT	CASSPLAGQVREKLFF
TRBD1	TRBJ1-1	TRBV11-2	14	NA	TGTGCCAGCAGCCAGACAGGGTTAGGCACTGAAGCTTTCTTT	CASSQTGLGTEAFF
TRBD1	TRBJ1-5	TRBV12-5	15	NA	TGTGCTAGTGGTAACAGGGGTTTGGGCAATCAGCCCCAGCATTTT	CASGNRGLGNQPQHF
NA	TRBJ2-2	TRBV7-8	12	NA	TGTGCCAGCAGCTTTCTCTCCGGGGAGCTGTTTTTT	CASSFLSGELFF
TRBD1	TRBJ2-1	TRBV10-3	16	NA	TGTGCCACCGAAACCACCGGGACAGGGGGCGCGGGAAAGCAGTTCTTC	CATETTGTGGAGKQFF
NA	TRBJ1-3	TRBV9	13	NA	TGTGCCAGCAGCGCCCTTTCTGGAAACACCATATATTTT	CASSALSGNTIYF
NA	TRBJ2-3	TRBV6-5	15	NA	TGTGCCAGCAGTTACTCGGCGGGGTCCACAGATACGCAGTATTTT	CASSYSAGSTDTQYF
NA	TRBJ1-2	TRBV15	15	NA	TGTGCCACCAGCAGAGGCCAGGACACCCTCGCCGGCTACACCTTC	CATSRGQDTLAGYTF
NA	TRBJ1-1	TRBV20-1	10	NA	TGCAGTGCTGAAGCGGGACGAGCTTTCTTT	CSAEAGRAFF
NA	TRBJ2-1	TRBV18	15	NA	TGTGCCAGCTCACCACTGCTTAGCTCCTACAATGAGCAGTTCTTC	CASSPLLSSYNEQFF
NA	TRBJ2-7	TRBV27	16	NA	TGTGCCACCTGGGGACTTCGAGACTTAAACTCCTACGAGCAGTACTTC	CATWGLRDLNSYEQYF
TRBD1	TRBJ2-7	TRBV6-5	14	NA	TGTGCCAGCAGGGGACAGGGGGCATCCTACGAGCAGTACTTC	CASRGQGASYEQYF
TRBD1	TRBJ1-2	TRBV29-1	15	NA	TGCAGCGTTGAACCGACAGGGACAGGGACCTATGGCTACACCTTC	CSVEPTGTGTYGYTF
NA	TRBJ2-2	TRBV6-5	13	NA	TGTGCCAGCAGCAACGGGGGAACCGGGGAGCTGTTTTTT	CASSNGGTGELFF
NA	TRBJ1-1	TRBV29-1	13	few	TGCAGCGTCCCGAAGGGAGAGAACACTGAAGCTTTCTTT	CSVPKGENTEAFF
NA	TRBJ1-1	TRBV6-2/TRBV6-3	13	NA	TGTGCCAGCAGTTACACTTCAAACACTGAAGCTTTCTTT	CASSYTSNTEAFF
NA	TRBJ1-6	TRBV7-6	18	NA	TGTGCCAGCAGCTTAGAGGCAGGAGGGGATATAGGTAATTCACCCCTCCACTTT	CASSLEAGGDIGNSPLHF
NA	TRBJ1-1	TRBV2	12	few	TGTGCCAGCAGAGCAGGGATCGCGGAAGCTTTCTTT	CASRAGIAEAFF
NA	TRBJ2-5	TRBV7-9	14	NA	TGTGCCAGCAGCTTAAGGACTGATCAAGAGACCCAGTACTTC	CASSLRTDQETQYF
NA	TRBJ2-3	TRBV2	18	NA	TGTGCCAGCAGCACGACAGGGAGGCTGGGGGGAGAGACAGATACGCAGTATTTT	CASSTTGRLGGETDTQYF
NA	TRBJ1-1	TRBV5-1	11	few	TGCGCCAGCAGCTTCGGACAAGAAGCTTTCTTT	CASSFGQEAFF
NA	TRBJ2-7	TRBV2	15	NA	TGTGCCAGCAGTTCCTACTCAGGGGGGCCCCCTGTGCAGTACTTC	CASSSYSGGPPVQYF